These 4 T cell receptor delta chains were sequenced from one sample in a study of Vδ1+ human thymocytes. RNA was extracted from the cells and then reverse transcribed. CDR3 amplicons came from multiplex PCR with pooled V-gene forward and constant-region reverse primers. TCRdb re-called clones from the multiplex PCR reads using CATT. The sample yields over 45,000 delta-chain clones, around 16% seen once. General study results and limits: Highly polyclonal TRG and TRD repertoires with Gaussian CDR3 length distributions appeared in thymus.

Their specific antigens are unknown. The sequenced material came from Vdelta1+ gamma-delta thymocytes from the thymus. Documented subset: FACS-sorted CD3+ TCRalphabeta- TCRVdelta1+ TCRVdelta2- thymocytes. The source is a girl less than two years old who had congenital heart surgery.

This chain connects TRDV1 to TRDJ1; 11 bases are a match to TRDD3. The CDR3 is 20 residues long. J lost 0 bases, V lost 0 bases, and 12 bases had no gene match. CDR1 and CDR2 (germline): TSWWSYY, QGS. The CDR3 region has the DNA TGTGCTCTTGGGGAACTAGGGATTCCCTGGGGGATACCCTACACCGATAAACTCATCTTT. This translates into CALGELGIPWGIPYTDKLIF.

This clone was seen more than once but under ten times. V and J are TRDV1 and TRDJ1; 9 bases fit TRDD2. Per the germline V gene, CDR1 is TSWWSYY and CDR2 is QGS. V shed 4 bases and J 0 bases; nucleotides not matched to a gene: 21. The CDR3 consists of 21 residues. For the CDR3, the DNA is TGTGCTCTTGGGGGGAACCTTCCTACGGTGCTGGGACTCATGTACACCGATAAACTCATCTTT. It is translated as CALGGNLPTVLGLMYTDKLIF.

The genes are TRDV1 and TRDJ1; the match to TRDD3 covers 12 bases. This CDR3 comprises 21 residues. After removal of 4 bases from V and 0 bases from J, the junction contained 18 bases not matched to a gene. From germline, CDR1 is TSWWSYY and CDR2 QGS. This CDR3 reads CALGGPPYWGILDRYTDKLIF. The CDR3 region has the DNA TGTGCTCTTGGGGGACCCCCATACTGGGGGATACTCGATCGGTACACCGATAAACTCATCTTT.

The V and J genes are TRDV1 and TRDJ1; TRDD3 agrees at 10 bases. This CDR3 contains 19 residues. V lost 0 bases, J lost 2 bases, and 12 bases stayed unmatched. From germline, CDR1 is TSWWSYY and CDR2 QGS. The DNA for the CDR3 is TGTGCTCTTGGGGAACTTGTCCTACAGCCACTGGGGGATACCGATAAACTCATCTTT. Translating it yields CALGELVLQPLGDTDKLIF.